This T cell receptor (beta chain) was recorded in a study of T-cell reconstitution after alpha-beta-depleted transplantation in children. Study-wide results and limits: Elevated TCRbeta diversity at day 60 was traced, in some patients, to surviving recipient T cells and thymic progenitors. About two months after transplant, alpha-beta T cells reportedly came from several hundred expanded graft clones. Once a year had passed after transplant, T-cell counts and diversity came mostly from newly produced T cells.

Preparation of the TCRbeta library involved a method that used unique molecular identifiers. Each CDR3 protein is one row after TCRdb ran MiXCR on the PCR reads. The sample shows just under 250,000 distinct CDR3 sequences, around 25% of them seen only once. This CDR3 comprises 16 residues. Germline loops: CDR1 KGHSH, CDR2 LQKENI. Germline trimming cut 2 bases from V and 1 base from J; bases unmatched to any gene: 5. About this clonotype itself: What it binds is not known.

The TCR was taken from a girl aged 2-15 years with Fanconi anemia, due to receive a stem cell transplant. The chain carries TRBV18 and TRBJ1-2, with 9 bases aligning to TRBD1. Source: PBMCs, taken before TCRalphabeta/CD19-depleted stem cell transplant. The CDR3 nucleotides are TGTGCCAGCTCACCAAAACCGGGACAGGGTAACTATGGCTACACCTTC. Protein sequence: CASSPKPGQGNYGYTF.